This T cell receptor beta chain appears in the sequencing data of a study of control samples from healthy donors and cancer patients. The protocol was immunoSEQ multiplex PCR, while the TCRdb copy is restricted to in-frame clones and leaves out a portion. The table has under 450,000 clones, 75% to 95% seen once. CDR3 length: 16 residues. The germline V gene has CDR1 KGHSH and CDR2 LQKENI. The V gene lost 3 bases and the J gene lost 2 bases, with 14 bases spanning the gap. The gene calls are TRBV18 and TRBJ2-4; tentative D call: TRBD2 (5 bases). Sequences were obtained from PBMCs. This TCR came from a man between 40 and 49 years old with head and neck cancer. CDR3 in DNA: TGTGCCAGCTCACCGCAGCGGAGCGTATCCAAAAACATTCAGTACTTC. As protein: CASSPQRSVSKNIQYF.